A selection of T cell receptor beta chains follows, all from one sample in a study of response to subunit inactivated influenza vaccine. TCRdb reanalysed the RT-PCR reads using MiXCR and keeps one entry per CDR3 protein. The repertoire includes 500,000 or so distinct CDR3 sequences, about a tenth of them detected once, and around 12% sits in the top ten. The input for sequencing was PBMCs from blood, taken about 6 weeks after vaccination. The origin of the receptors is a man aged 50 to 60 who received an inactivated influenza vaccine. The CDR3 runs from the conserved cysteine through the conserved F or W. The order of the fields is J gene, clone size, V gene, D gene, CDR3 DNA, CDR3 protein. A D gene is named only where the DNA matches it firmly. The size entry is marked missing in some rows and otherwise reads once, few, many or a size class.

TRBJ2-7,NA,TRBV12-3/TRBV12-4,NA,TGTGCCAGCAGTTTAGACCTCATAGAGCGCCACGAGCAGTACTTC,CASSLDLIERHEQYF
TRBJ1-5,few,TRBV7-9,NA,TGTGCCAGCAGCTCCGACGGGGGTTACTATCAGCCCCAGCATTTT,CASSSDGGYYQPQHF
TRBJ2-3,NA,TRBV20-1,NA,TGCAGTGCTAGAGTCAGCGCCCGTATCACAGATACGCAGTATTTT,CSARVSARITDTQYF
TRBJ2-5,NA,TRBV10-1,NA,TGCGCCAGCAGTGAAAGGGCAGGGTCGGGAGAGACCCAGTACTTC,CASSERAGSGETQYF
TRBJ1-2,NA,TRBV20-1,NA,TGCAGTGCTAGAGATCAGGAGAACTATGGCTACACCTTC,CSARDQENYGYTF
TRBJ1-3,few,TRBV6-5,NA,TGTGCCAGCAGTTACCAAGTCTCTGGAAACACCATATATTTT,CASSYQVSGNTIYF
TRBJ2-1,NA,TRBV20-1,TRBD2,TGCAGTGCTAGAGGGAATAGCGGGAGTGGTAGTGGGCAGTTCTTC,CSARGNSGSGSGQFF
TRBJ2-7,many,TRBV6-2/TRBV6-3,NA,TGTGCCAGCAGAACAAGGGTCTGGATGTCTGAGCAGTACTTC,CASRTRVWMSEQYF
TRBJ1-2,many,TRBV12-3/TRBV12-4,NA,TGTGCCAGCAGTTTACGACTCGCCGACTTCTATGGCTACACCTTC,CASSLRLADFYGYTF
TRBJ2-3,few,TRBV20-1,TRBD2,TGCAGTGCTAAAGCGGGAGGGCCCTCAGATACGCAGTATTTT,CSAKAGGPSDTQYF
TRBJ2-3,few,TRBV14,NA,TGTGCCAGCAGCCCCCTGAGGACAGCCACAGATACGCAGTATTTT,CASSPLRTATDTQYF
TRBJ2-3,many,TRBV5-1,NA,TGCGCCAGCAGCTTGCTCCGTAACACAGATACGCAGTATTTT,CASSLLRNTDTQYF
TRBJ2-7,many,TRBV10-2,NA,TGCGCCAGCAGTGAGTCAACAGGCCTACCCTACGAGCAGTACTTC,CASSESTGLPYEQYF
TRBJ2-3,many,TRBV20-1,TRBD1,TGCAGTGCCAAAGACAGGGGCTCAAGTCGGACGCAGTATTTT,CSAKDRGSSRTQYF
TRBJ2-1,NA,TRBV5-1,NA,TGCGCCAGCAGCTTGTTCATGGGAAACTCCTACAATGAGCAGTTCTTC,CASSLFMGNSYNEQFF
TRBJ2-7,few,TRBV28,NA,TGTGCCAGCAGTAGCCCAGGGATCGGCTCACACGAGCAGTACTTC,CASSSPGIGSHEQYF
TRBJ2-7,NA,TRBV4-3,NA,TGCGCCAGCAGCCAAGAAGTGGGGGGTCTGGGCGAGCAGTACTTC,CASSQEVGGLGEQYF
TRBJ2-1,few,TRBV2,TRBD1,TGTGCCAGCCAGGGGACAGGTCATTACAATGAGCAGTTCTTC,CASQGTGHYNEQFF
TRBJ2-1,NA,TRBV4-3,NA,TGCGCCAGCAGCCAATTGGACGTCTCCAATGAGCAGTTCTTC,CASSQLDVSNEQFF
TRBJ2-2,NA,TRBV5-5,NA,TGTGCCAGCAGCTTGAATCAGCTCAGGACCGGGGAGCTGTTTTTT,CASSLNQLRTGELFF
TRBJ2-3,NA,TRBV3-1,NA,TGTGCCAGCAGCCCACCCCCAGGAGATACGCAGTATTTT,CASSPPPGDTQYF
TRBJ2-1,NA,TRBV5-1,NA,TGCGCCAGCAGCTTGTGGCAGGGTGGTTACAATGAGCAGTTCTTC,CASSLWQGGYNEQFF
TRBJ2-1,few,TRBV20-1,TRBD2,TGCAGTGCTAGGACACAACTAGCGGGACCTAGGAATGAGCAGTTCTTC,CSARTQLAGPRNEQFF
TRBJ2-1,many,TRBV5-1,TRBD1,TGCGCCAGCAGCGCACAGACAGGGGGTTTGCAGTTCTTC,CASSAQTGGLQFF
TRBJ1-1,few,TRBV6-1,TRBD1,TGTGCCAGCAGTCGGGACAGCTTGAACACTGAAGCTTTCTTT,CASSRDSLNTEAFF